The 21 T cell receptor beta chains presented below share a single source sample, sequenced in a study of T cell repertoires in cytomegalovirus infection (dated by TCRdb to about 2019). The sequencer was an Illumina HiSeq 1500. TCRdb cleaned the public reads at Q25 with fastp, built clones with MiXCR and kept in-frame beta chains. For every CDR3 protein sequence, its rows merge into one entry that carries the most common genes and DNA. Recorded for this sample are approximately 250,000 distinct CDR3 sequences; roughly 10% of them occurred a single time. The ten largest clones represent about 15% of the sample. Sequenced sample: PBMCs. All receptors derive from a human donor in good health (CMV status not recorded). Some clones in this sample may be carry-over from other donors' samples.

This clonotype was seen repeatedly, ten times or more. The CDR3 DNA sequence: TGTGCCAGCAGTGTTGGGGTAACGGGCACTGAAGCTTTCTTT. Amino acid sequence: CASSVGVTGTEAFF. The V gene is TRBV2, the J gene TRBJ1-1, with D hard to call. With 4 bases removed from V and 4 bases from J, the gap between germline ends came to 13 bases. This CDR3 is built from 14 residues. Germline CDR1 is SNHLY and CDR2 is FYNNEI.

This clonotype was seen many times. This rearrangement joins TRBV2 to TRBJ2-7; tentative D call: TRBD1 (5 bases). This CDR3 contains 15 residues. Per the germline V gene, CDR1 is SNHLY and CDR2 is FYNNEI. Trimming took 2 bases from V and 0 from J, leaving 11 bases between them. This chain's CDR3 is CASSELQASSYEQYF. The CDR3 bases are TGTGCCAGCAGTGAACTACAGGCGAGCTCCTACGAGCAGTACTTC.

This clonotype showed up many times. The rearrangement joins TRBV28 to TRBJ1-5; no reliable D call. Germline V gene lookup returns CDR1 MDHEN and CDR2 SYDVKM. This CDR3 comprises 15 residues. Trimming left V 6 bases short and J 0 bases short, with 12 bases between. The CDR3 DNA reads TGTGCCAGCAGGTGGGCAGGTCCTAGCAATCAGCCCCAGCATTTT. Translation gives CASRWAGPSNQPQHF.

This clonotype was recorded many times. The V call is TRBV7-8, the J call TRBJ1-3; TRBD1 might be the D (6 bases). Germline V gene sequence: CDR1 SGHVS, CDR2 FQNEAQ. V dropped 1 base and J dropped 2 bases, with 12 bases sitting between them. There are 16 residues in the CDR3. CDR3 nucleotide sequence: TGTGCCAGCAGCTTAGGGCAGGGGATCCCTGGAAACACCATATATTTT. Its translation is CASSLGQGIPGNTIYF.

The gene calls are TRBV6-2 or TRBV6-3 and TRBJ1-2; no reliable D call. With 0 bases removed from V and 2 bases from J, the gap between germline ends came to 10 bases. This CDR3 region has 15 residues. In germline, CDR1 is MNHEY, CDR2 SVGEGT. In DNA form, the CDR3 reads TGTGCCAGCAGTTACTCAACCGTCTTCAACTATGGCTACACCTTC. Its protein product is CASSYSTVFNYGYTF.

This clonotype has ten or more counts. The J gene is TRBJ2-1, the V gene TRBV7-2; TRBD2 matches 9 bases. The CDR3 has 15 residues. The junction had 10 bases not matched to a gene; V was cut back by 5 bases and J by 8 bases. Per germline, CDR1 SGHTA and CDR2 FQGNSA. CDR3 amino acids: CASSPQRGAGDEQFF. CDR3 coding DNA: TGTGCCAGCAGCCCCCAGCGGGGGGCGGGCGATGAGCAGTTCTTC. Based on the CDR3 plus reference TRBV7-2 and TRBJ2-1, the full variable domain is GAGVSQSPSNKVTEKGKDVELRCDPISGHTALYWYRQSLGQGLEFLIYFQGNSAPDKSGLPSDRFSAERTGGSVSTLTIQRTQQEDSAVYLCASSPQRGAGDEQFFGPGTRLTVL.

The J gene is TRBJ2-3, the V gene TRBV7-2; 14 bases are shared with TRBD2. Germline V lookup: CDR1 SGHTA, CDR2 FQGNSA. Trimming removed 5 bases from V and 4 bases from J; junction bases left unmatched: 8. The CDR3 sequence is 17 residues long. Written as DNA, the CDR3 is TGTGCCAGCAGCCGACCCGGGACTAGCGGGGGACCAGATACGCAGTATTTT. This translates into CASSRPGTSGGPDTQYF.

This clonotype was seen ten or more times. The CDR3 spells CASSRTGTAGNTIYF. The CDR3 nucleotides are TGTGCCAGCAGCCGGACCGGAACCGCTGGAAACACCATATATTTT. The rearrangement uses TRBV7-2 and TRBJ1-3; no definite D call. Germline V gives CDR1 SGHTA, CDR2 FQGNSA. The CDR3 covers 15 residues. Trimming removed 5 bases at V and 2 bases at J, with 13 bases between.

This clonotype has ten or more counts. V and J are TRBV12-3 or TRBV12-4 and TRBJ1-2; TRBD1 aligns across 8 bases. The CDR3 runs 13 residues. Unmatched junction bases numbered 8, after V lost 6 bases and J lost 8 bases. CDR3 bases: TGTGCCAGCAGCCCGGACAGGGTCGACGGCTACACCTTC. The encoded protein is CASSPDRVDGYTF.

This clonotype was counted ten times or more. This chain connects TRBV4-2 to TRBJ1-2; D may be TRBD1 (6 bases). This CDR3 is built from 15 residues. Trimming took off 0 bases at V and 8 bases at J, with 16 bases between the two ends. Germline loops: CDR1 LGHNA, CDR2 YNFKEQ. The CDR3 region has the DNA TGTGCCAGCAGCCAAGAGCGGGGGGGCCCGGGGGGCTACACCTTC. It codes for CASSQERGGPGGYTF.

The rearrangement joins TRBV29-1 to TRBJ1-1; D might be TRBD1 (5 bases). CDR3 size: 12 residues. V lost 3 bases and J 4 bases, leaving 9 bases between the germline ends. CDR1 SQVTM and CDR2 ANQGSEA come from the germline V gene. CDR3 protein: CSVEWRGTEAFF. Written as DNA, the CDR3 is TGCAGCGTTGAGTGGAGGGGCACTGAAGCTTTCTTT.

This clonotype occurred a few times. The CDR3 DNA is TGTGCCAGCAGTGAGTCGGGGTTCTGGACTGAAGCTTTCTTT. This encodes CASSESGFWTEAFF. The chain combines TRBV2 with TRBJ1-1; D gene uncertain. V was trimmed by 3 bases and J by 5 bases, leaving 13 bases between them. This CDR3 has 14 amino acids. The germline V gene encodes CDR1 SNHLY and CDR2 FYNNEI.

This clonotype was observed many times. The CDR3 DNA follows: TGCAGTGCTAGAGATGACAGCTACGAGCAGTACTTC. Amino acids: CSARDDSYEQYF. V and J are TRBV20-1 and TRBJ2-7; tentative D call: TRBD1 (5 bases). From germline, CDR1 is DFQATT and CDR2 SNEGSKA (reference sequence). This CDR3 has 12 residues. V gave up 0 bases and J gave up 3 bases, with 6 bases separating them.

This clonotype was seen at least ten times. The V and J genes are TRBV28 and TRBJ2-4; D gene ambiguous. The CDR3 is 16 residues long. The V end was cut by 2 bases, the J end by 0 bases, with 11 bases between. Germline loops: CDR1 MDHEN, CDR2 SYDVKM. CDR3 DNA: TGTGCCAGCAGTTTAGGTGGCCGCTCAGCCAAAAACATTCAGTACTTC. As protein: CASSLGGRSAKNIQYF.

This clonotype was picked up a small number of times. The chain links TRBV6-6 to TRBJ2-3; the D gene could be TRBD1 or TRBD2 (5 bases each). CDR3 size: 18 residues. Trimming stripped 5 bases from V and 4 bases from J, with 25 bases between. The germline V gene encodes CDR1 MNHNY and CDR2 SVGAGI (reference sequence). For the CDR3, the DNA is TGTGCCAGCAGTAAAAAAACCTTAGCTGGGGCTAGCTCAGATACGCAGTATTTT. Its translation: CASSKKTLAGASSDTQYF.

This clonotype was seen at least ten times. The CDR3 region is CASSVKSGERVPYEQYF. The DNA of the CDR3 is TGTGCCAGCAGCGTTAAGAGTGGGGAGCGTGTCCCCTACGAGCAGTACTTC. The V gene is TRBV11-3, the J gene TRBJ2-7, with D maybe TRBD2 (5 bases). Germline V gene sequence: CDR1 SGHNT, CDR2 YENEEA. The CDR3 consists of 17 residues. The V and J ends lost 5 bases and 2 bases respectively, with 22 bases between them.

V usage is TRBV5-4 and J usage is TRBJ2-1, with 9 bases lining up with TRBD2. Per germline, CDR1 SGHNT and CDR2 YYREEE (reference sequence). The CDR3 is 16 amino acids. V lost 1 base and J lost 4; bases outside the gene matches: 6. The CDR3: CASSLPLAGEYNEQFF. CDR3 DNA sequence: TGTGCCAGCAGCTTGCCCTTAGCGGGGGAATACAATGAGCAGTTCTTC.

The chain joins TRBV29-1 to TRBJ2-4; D perhaps matches TRBD1 (6 bases). V lost 4 bases and J 4 bases, leaving 14 bases between the germline ends. Germline assignment: CDR1 SQVTM and CDR2 ANQGSEA. This CDR3 has 14 residues. The CDR3 here is CSVVGRGSKNIQYF. The CDR3 DNA reads TGCAGCGTTGTTGGCAGGGGATCAAAAAACATTCAGTACTTC.

This clonotype was detected ten times or more. The chain has TRBV11-3 and TRBJ1-3; the D gene is possibly TRBD1 (5 bases). The CDR3 spans 15 residues. Trimming left V 5 bases short and J 4 bases short, with 15 bases between. The germline V gene encodes CDR1 SGHNT and CDR2 YENEEA. The CDR3 nucleotides read TGTGCCAGCAGCAGGAAGGGGCTGAGAGGAAACACCATATATTTT. Translating it yields CASSRKGLRGNTIYF.

The chain has TRBV6-4 and TRBJ2-2; 8 nucleotides agree with TRBD2. Germline V gene lookup returns CDR1 MRHNA and CDR2 SNTAGT. V was pared by 2 bases and J by 6 bases, with 8 bases of the junction left unmatched. CDR3 length equals 16 residues. The CDR3 here is CASSDVGGGRAGELFF. CDR3 DNA: TGTGCCAGCAGTGACGTCGGGGGGGGCCGCGCCGGGGAGCTGTTTTTT.

This clonotype came up many times. V usage is TRBV12-3 or TRBV12-4 and J usage is TRBJ2-3; 8 bases line up with TRBD2. CDR3 length: 15 residues. After removal of 6 bases from V and 4 bases from J, the junction contained 9 bases not matched to a gene. CDR3 bases: TGTGCCAGCAGCCTGTGGGCGGGAGGAGCAGATACGCAGTATTTT. It encodes CASSLWAGGADTQYF.